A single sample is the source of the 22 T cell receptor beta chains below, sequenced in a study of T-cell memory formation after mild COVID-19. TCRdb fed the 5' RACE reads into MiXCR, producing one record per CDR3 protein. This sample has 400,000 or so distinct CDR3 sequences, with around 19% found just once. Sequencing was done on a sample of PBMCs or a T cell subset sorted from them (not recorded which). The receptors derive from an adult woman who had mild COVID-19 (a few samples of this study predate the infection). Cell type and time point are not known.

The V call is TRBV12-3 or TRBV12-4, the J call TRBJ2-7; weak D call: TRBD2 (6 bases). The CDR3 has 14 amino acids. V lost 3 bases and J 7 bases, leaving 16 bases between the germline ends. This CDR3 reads CASSFGGASTEQYF. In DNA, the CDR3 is TGTGCCAGCAGTTTCGGGGGAGCCTCTACGGAGCAGTACTTC.

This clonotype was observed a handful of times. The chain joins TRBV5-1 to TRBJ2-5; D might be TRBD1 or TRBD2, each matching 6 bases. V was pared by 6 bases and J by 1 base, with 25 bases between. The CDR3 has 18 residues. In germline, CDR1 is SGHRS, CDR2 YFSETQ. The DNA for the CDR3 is TGCGCCAGCACCCAAGGGGGGATGCAGATCGCAGCCCAAGAGACCCAGTACTTC. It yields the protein CASTQGGMQIAAQETQYF.

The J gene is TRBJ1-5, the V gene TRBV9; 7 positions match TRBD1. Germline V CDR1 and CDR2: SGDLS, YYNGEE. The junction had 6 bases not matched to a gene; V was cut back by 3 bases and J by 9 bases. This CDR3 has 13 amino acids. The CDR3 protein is CASSGTGPRPQHF. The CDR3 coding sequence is TGTGCCAGCAGCGGGACAGGCCCCCGGCCCCAGCATTTT.

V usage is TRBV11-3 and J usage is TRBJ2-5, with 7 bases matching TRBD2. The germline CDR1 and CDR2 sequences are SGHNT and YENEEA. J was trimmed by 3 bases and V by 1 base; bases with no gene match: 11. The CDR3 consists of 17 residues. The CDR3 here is CASSLVAREWGEETQYF. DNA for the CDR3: TGTGCCAGCAGCTTAGTCGCGCGGGAGTGGGGGGAAGAGACCCAGTACTTC.

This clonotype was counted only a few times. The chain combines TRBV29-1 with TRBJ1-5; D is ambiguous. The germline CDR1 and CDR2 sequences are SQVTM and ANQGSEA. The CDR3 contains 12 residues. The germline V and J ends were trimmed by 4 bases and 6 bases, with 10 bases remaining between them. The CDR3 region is CSVGSPSQPQHF. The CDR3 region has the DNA TGCAGCGTTGGGTCCCCAAGTCAGCCCCAGCATTTT.

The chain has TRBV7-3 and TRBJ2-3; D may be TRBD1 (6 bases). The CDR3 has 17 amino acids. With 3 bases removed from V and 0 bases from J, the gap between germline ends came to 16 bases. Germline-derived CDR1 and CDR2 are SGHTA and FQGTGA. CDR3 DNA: TGTGCCAGCAGCTTCCAGGGGCCCGTTACTAGCACAGATACGCAGTATTTT. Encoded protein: CASSFQGPVTSTDTQYF.

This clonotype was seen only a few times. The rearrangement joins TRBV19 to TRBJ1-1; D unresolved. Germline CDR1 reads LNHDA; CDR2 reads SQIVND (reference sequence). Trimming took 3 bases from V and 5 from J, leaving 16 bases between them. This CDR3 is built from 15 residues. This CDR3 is CASSIPQGRGTEAFF. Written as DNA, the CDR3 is TGTGCCAGTAGTATCCCCCAAGGACGTGGGACTGAAGCTTTCTTT.

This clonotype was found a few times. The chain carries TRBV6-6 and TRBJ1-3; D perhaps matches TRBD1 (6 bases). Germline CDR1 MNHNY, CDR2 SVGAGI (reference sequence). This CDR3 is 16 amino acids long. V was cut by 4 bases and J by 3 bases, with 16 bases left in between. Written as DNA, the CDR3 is TGTGCCAGCAGTTTTGGGGGGGCCCTCGGTGGAAACACCATATATTTT. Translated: CASSFGGALGGNTIYF.

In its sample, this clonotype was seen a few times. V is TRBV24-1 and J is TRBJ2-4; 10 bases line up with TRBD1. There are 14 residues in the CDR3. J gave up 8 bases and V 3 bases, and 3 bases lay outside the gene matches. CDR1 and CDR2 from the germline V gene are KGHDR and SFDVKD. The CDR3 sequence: CATSDHGQGDIQYF. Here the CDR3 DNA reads TGTGCCACCAGTGATCACGGACAGGGGGACATTCAGTACTTC.

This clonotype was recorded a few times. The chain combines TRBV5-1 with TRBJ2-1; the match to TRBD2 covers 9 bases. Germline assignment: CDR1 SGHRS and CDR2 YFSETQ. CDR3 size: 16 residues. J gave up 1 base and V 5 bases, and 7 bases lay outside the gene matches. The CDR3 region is CASRVSSGESYNEQFF. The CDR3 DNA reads TGCGCCAGCAGAGTGTCTAGCGGGGAGTCCTACAATGAGCAGTTCTTC.

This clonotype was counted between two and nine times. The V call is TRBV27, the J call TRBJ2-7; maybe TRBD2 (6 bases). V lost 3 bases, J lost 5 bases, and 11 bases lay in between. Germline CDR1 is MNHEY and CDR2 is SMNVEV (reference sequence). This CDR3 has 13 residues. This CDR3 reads CASSFRPGDEQYF. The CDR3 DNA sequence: TGTGCCAGCAGTTTCCGACCGGGGGACGAGCAGTACTTC.

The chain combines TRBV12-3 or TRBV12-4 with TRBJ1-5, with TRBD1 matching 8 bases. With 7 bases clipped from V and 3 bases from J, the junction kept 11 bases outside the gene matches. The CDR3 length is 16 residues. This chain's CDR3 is CASTRGTGLLNQPQHF. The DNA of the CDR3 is TGTGCCAGCACCAGGGGGACAGGACTACTCAATCAGCCCCAGCATTTT.

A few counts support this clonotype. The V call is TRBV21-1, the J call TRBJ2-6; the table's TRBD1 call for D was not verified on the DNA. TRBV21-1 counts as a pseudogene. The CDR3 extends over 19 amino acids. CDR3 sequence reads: CASSNETGTGLSGANVLTF. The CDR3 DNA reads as TGTGCCAGCAGCAACGAAACCGGGACAGGGCTCTCTGGGGCCAACGTCCTGACTTTC.

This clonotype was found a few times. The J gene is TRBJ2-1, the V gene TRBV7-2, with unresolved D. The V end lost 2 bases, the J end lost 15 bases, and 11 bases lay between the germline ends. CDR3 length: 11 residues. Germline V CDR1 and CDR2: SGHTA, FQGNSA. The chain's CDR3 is CASSLTSERFF. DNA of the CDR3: TGTGCCAGCAGCTTAACGTCTGAGAGGTTCTTC.

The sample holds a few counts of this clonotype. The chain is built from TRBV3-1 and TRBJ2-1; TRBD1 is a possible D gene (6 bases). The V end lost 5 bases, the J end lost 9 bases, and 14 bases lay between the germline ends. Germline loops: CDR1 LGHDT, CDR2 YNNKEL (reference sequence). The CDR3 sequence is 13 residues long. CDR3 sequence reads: CASSYTGLGEQFF. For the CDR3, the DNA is TGTGCCAGCAGCTATACAGGGTTAGGTGAGCAGTTCTTC.

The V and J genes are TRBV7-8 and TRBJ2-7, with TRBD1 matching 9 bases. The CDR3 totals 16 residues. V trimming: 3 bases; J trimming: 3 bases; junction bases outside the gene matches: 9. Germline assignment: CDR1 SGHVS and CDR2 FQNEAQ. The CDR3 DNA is TGTGCCAGCAGCTTCATAGTGGGGGACAGGGACTACGAGCAGTACTTC. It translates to CASSFIVGDRDYEQYF.

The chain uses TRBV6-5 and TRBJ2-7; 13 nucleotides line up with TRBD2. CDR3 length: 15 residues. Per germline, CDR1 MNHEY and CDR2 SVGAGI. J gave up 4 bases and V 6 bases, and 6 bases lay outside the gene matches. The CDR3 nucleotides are TGTGCCAGCAGGGGGACTAGCGGGACGGCGTACGAGCAGTACTTC. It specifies CASRGTSGTAYEQYF.

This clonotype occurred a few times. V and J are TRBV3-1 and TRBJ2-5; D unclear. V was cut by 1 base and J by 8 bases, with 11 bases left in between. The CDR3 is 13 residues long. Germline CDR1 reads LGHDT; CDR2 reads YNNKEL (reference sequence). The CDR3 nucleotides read TGTGCCAGCAGCCAAGTCAGCCCCCCCACCCAGTACTTC. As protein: CASSQVSPPTQYF.

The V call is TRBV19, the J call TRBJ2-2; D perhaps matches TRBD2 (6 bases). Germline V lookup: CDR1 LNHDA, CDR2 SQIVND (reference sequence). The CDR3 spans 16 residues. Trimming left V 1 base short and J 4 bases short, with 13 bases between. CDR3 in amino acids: CASSIVSIGGTGELFF. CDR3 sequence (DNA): TGTGCCAGTAGTATAGTTAGTATCGGGGGCACCGGGGAGCTGTTTTTT.

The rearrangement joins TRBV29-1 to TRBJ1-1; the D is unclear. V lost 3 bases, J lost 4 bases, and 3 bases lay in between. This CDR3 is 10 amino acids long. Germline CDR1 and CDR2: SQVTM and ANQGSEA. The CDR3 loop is CSVDLTEAFF. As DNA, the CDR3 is TGCAGCGTTGATCTCACTGAAGCTTTCTTT.

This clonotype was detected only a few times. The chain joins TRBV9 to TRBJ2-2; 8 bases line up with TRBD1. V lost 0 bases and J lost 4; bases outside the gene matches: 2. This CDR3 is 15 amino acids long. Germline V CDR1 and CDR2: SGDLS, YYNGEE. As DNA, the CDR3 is TGTGCCAGCAGCGTAGATACAGGGGGCACCGGGGAGCTGTTTTTT. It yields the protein CASSVDTGGTGELFF.

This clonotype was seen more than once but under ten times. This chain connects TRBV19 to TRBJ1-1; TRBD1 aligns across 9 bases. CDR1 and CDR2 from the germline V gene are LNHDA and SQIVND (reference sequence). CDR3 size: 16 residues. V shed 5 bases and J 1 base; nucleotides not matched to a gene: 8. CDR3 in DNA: TGTGCCAGTAGTTCTTGGACAGGGGCGGAGAACACTGAAGCTTTCTTT. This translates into CASSSWTGAENTEAFF.